These T cell receptor beta chains were read from a single sample in a study of OX40 agonist ivuxolimab in advanced cancers. Repertoires were generated with immunoSEQ multiplex PCR, while TCRdb's copy carries only in-frame clones and drops some. The sample consists of tens of thousands of clones, approximately 90% of them appearing once. The specimen comprised CD4+ or CD8+ T cells sorted from blood, sampled in a trial of the OX40 agonist ivuxolimab. These receptors all come from an adult with an advanced solid tumor such as melanoma, head and neck, liver or kidney cancer. Each CDR3 is given with its conserved first and last residue. Fields, in order: J gene, clone size, V gene, D gene, CDR3 protein, CDR3 DNA. The D gene is left open where the match is weak. Not every row has a clone size; where given, it reads once, few, many or a size class.

>TRBJ2-7|-|TRBV7-2|TRBD2
CASSFERGSSYEQYF
TGTGCCAGCAGCTTTGAACGCGGGAGTTCCTACGAGCAGTACTTC
>TRBJ1-2|-|TRBV18|TRBD1
CASSPGRGDYGYTF
TGTGCCAGCTCACCGGGCAGGGGGGACTATGGCTACACCTTC
>TRBJ1-5|-|TRBV28|-
CASSLGVQGNQPQHF
TGTGCCAGCAGTTTAGGGGTTCAGGGCAATCAGCCCCAGCATTTT
>TRBJ1-1|-|TRBV28|-
CASRTIRRNTEAFF
TGTGCCAGCAGGACAATCCGGCGGAACACTGAAGCTTTCTTT
>TRBJ1-4|-|TRBV30|-
CAWSDNEKLFF
TGTGCCTGGAGTGATAATGAAAAACTGTTTTTT
>TRBJ1-2|-|TRBV18|TRBD1
CASSRQGPSLLANYGYTF
TGTGCCAGCTCACGACAGGGCCCATCCCTGTTAGCTAACTATGGCTACACCTTC
>TRBJ2-1|-|TRBV11-3|-
CASSSPRVGEQFF
TGTGCCAGCAGCTCCCCGAGGGTGGGTGAGCAGTTCTTC
>TRBJ1-2|-|TRBV29-1|TRBD1
CSVEDYQGAGGYTF
TGCAGCGTTGAAGATTACCAGGGGGCAGGTGGCTACACCTTC
>TRBJ1-4|-|TRBV29-1|-
CSVGGEREKLFF
TGCAGCGTTGGCGGCGAGCGGGAAAAACTGTTTTTT
>TRBJ2-5|-|TRBV14|-
CASSQVYREETQYF
TGTGCCAGCAGCCAAGTTTACCGGGAGGAGACCCAGTACTTC
>TRBJ2-7|-|TRBV10-1|-
CASSESINLNASYEQYF
TGCGCCAGCAGTGAGTCAATCAACCTGAATGCGTCCTACGAGCAGTACTTC
>TRBJ2-2|once|TRBV9|-
CASSVVGHLTGELFF
TGTGCCAGCAGCGTAGTGGGACATCTCACCGGGGAGCTGTTTTTT
>TRBJ1-1|-|TRBV7-2|TRBD1
CASSLSPSGTGQRRTEAFF
TGTGCCAGCAGCTTAAGCCCTTCCGGGACAGGGCAACGGCGCACTGAAGCTTTCTTT
>TRBJ2-7|-|TRBV18|TRBD1
CASSSNRGEYEQYF
TGTGCCAGCTCATCTAACAGGGGAGAGTACGAGCAGTACTTC
>TRBJ1-1|-|TRBV18|-
CASQRTRTEAFF
TGTGCCAGCCAGCGGACAAGGACTGAAGCTTTCTTT
>TRBJ1-6|-|TRBV27|TRBD1
CASSSTGRNNSPLHF
TGTGCCAGCAGCTCGACAGGGAGGAATAATTCACCCCTCCACTTT
>TRBJ2-3|-|TRBV11-2|TRBD2
CASSHGLAGGDTQYF
TGTGCCAGCAGCCACGGACTAGCGGGAGGAGATACGCAGTATTTT
>TRBJ1-6|few|TRBV5-1|-
CASSLGSVGYNSPLHF
TGCGCCAGCAGCTTGGGGTCGGTAGGGTATAATTCACCCCTCCACTTT
>TRBJ1-2|-|TRBV5-1|-
CASSLGGGSGYTF
TGCGCCAGCAGCTTAGGTGGCGGGTCCGGCTACACCTTC
>TRBJ2-1|once|TRBV27|-
CASSVGEETYNEQFF
TGTGCCAGCAGTGTCGGGGAGGAGACCTACAATGAGCAGTTCTTC
>TRBJ1-5|-|TRBV7-9|-
CASSLGGGGNQPQHF
TGTGCCAGCAGCTTAGGAGGGGGAGGGAATCAACCCCAGCATTTT
>TRBJ2-3|-|TRBV9|TRBD2
CASSPSSGSTDTQYF
TGTGCCAGCAGCCCCTCTAGCGGGAGCACAGATACGCAGTATTTT
>TRBJ2-3|-|TRBV9|-
CASSVVGRGGPTDTQYF
TGTGCCAGCAGCGTAGTAGGCAGGGGAGGACCCACAGATACGCAGTATTTT
>TRBJ2-6|-|TRBV6-1|-
CASSEVDGANVLTF
TGTGCCAGCAGCGAGGTGGATGGGGCCAACGTCCTGACTTTC
>TRBJ2-5|-|TRBV7-6|TRBD2
CASSLAISFGSGGQETQYF
TGTGCCAGCAGCTTAGCAATTTCGTTTGGTAGCGGGGGACAAGAGACCCAGTACTTC
>TRBJ1-3|-|TRBV9|TRBD1
CASSGQGASGNTIYF
TGTGCCAGCAGCGGACAGGGGGCGTCCGGAAACACCATATATTTT
>TRBJ1-2|-|TRBV27|TRBD1
CASSLGLHRGVHGYTF
TGTGCCAGCAGTTTAGGCCTGCACAGGGGGGTACATGGCTACACCTTC
>TRBJ1-1|-|TRBV20-1|-
CSATQDTEAFF
TGCAGTGCTACCCAGGACACTGAAGCTTTCTTT
>TRBJ2-1|-|TRBV7-9|-
CASSFSSLSNNEQFF
TGTGCCAGCAGCTTCTCTTCCTTGTCAAACAATGAGCAGTTCTTC
>TRBJ1-1|-|TRBV25-1|-
CASSVVQGNTEAFF
TGTGCCAGCAGTGTCGTACAGGGAAACACTGAAGCTTTCTTT
>TRBJ1-2|-|TRBV11-2|-
CASSPQERPYGYTF
TGTGCCAGCAGCCCACAGGAGAGGCCTTATGGCTACACCTTC
>TRBJ1-5|-|TRBV9|-
CASSGAPGTLDQPQHF
TGTGCCAGCAGCGGAGCCCCCGGGACCTTGGATCAGCCCCAGCATTTT
>TRBJ2-3|-|TRBV11-2|-
CASTPFGSQGPTDTQYF
TGTGCCAGCACCCCTTTCGGGAGCCAGGGGCCGACAGATACGCAGTATTTT